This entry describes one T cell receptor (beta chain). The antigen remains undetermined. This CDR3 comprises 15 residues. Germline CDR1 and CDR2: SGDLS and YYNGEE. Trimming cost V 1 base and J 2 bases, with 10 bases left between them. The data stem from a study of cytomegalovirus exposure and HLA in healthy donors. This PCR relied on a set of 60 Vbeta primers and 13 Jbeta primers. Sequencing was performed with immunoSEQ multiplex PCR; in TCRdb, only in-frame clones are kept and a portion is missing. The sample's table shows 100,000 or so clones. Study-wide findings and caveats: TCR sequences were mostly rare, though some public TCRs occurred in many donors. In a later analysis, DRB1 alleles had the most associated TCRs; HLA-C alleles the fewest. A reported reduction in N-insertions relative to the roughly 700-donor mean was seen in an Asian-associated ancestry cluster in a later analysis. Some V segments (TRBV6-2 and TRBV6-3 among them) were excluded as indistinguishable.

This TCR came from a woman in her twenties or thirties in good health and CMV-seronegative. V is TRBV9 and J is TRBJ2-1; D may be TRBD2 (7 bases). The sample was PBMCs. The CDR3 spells CASSVRGGTYNEQFF. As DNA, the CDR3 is TGTGCCAGCAGCGTAAGGGGGGGGACCTACAATGAGCAGTTCTTC.